The clone carrying this T cell receptor (beta chain) was picked up one time. The germline CDR1 and CDR2 sequences are MNHNY and SVGAGI (reference sequence). Unmatched junction bases numbered 5, after V lost 2 bases and J lost 7 bases. This CDR3 is 15 amino acids long. Repertoires were generated with immunoSEQ multiplex PCR, while TCRdb's copy carries only in-frame clones and drops some. The sample contains 50,000 to 55,000 clones, 84% of which appear only once. This sample is drawn from a study of PD-L1 blockade in urothelial cancer. Time point: pretreatment peripheral blood. V gene TRBV6-6 combines with J gene TRBJ2-2, with 9 bases fitting TRBD1. This TCR was sampled from a man aged 50 or older with urothelial cancer. The material was PBMCs, obtained around atezolizumab (anti-PD-L1) treatment. CDR3 loop: CASSYPTGGGGELFF. The DNA for the CDR3 is TGTGCCAGCAGTTACCCCACAGGGGGCGGCGGGGAGCTGTTTTTT.